The source of this T cell receptor (beta chain) is a study of type 1 regulatory T cells. At the level of the study: An in vitro protocol generated T-allo10, a Tr1-enriched, alloantigen-specific CD4 T cell product.

Each CDR3 protein is one row after TCRdb ran MiXCR on the reads. The table shows some 89,000 distinct CDR3 sequences, with roughly 31% occurring only once. As for this clonotype: With a much larger clone just one base away, this may be a read error.

The source of this sequence is a human donor in good health. Sample: CD4+ T cells, either the whole sample or a sorted fraction (not recorded which).

CDR3 sequence (DNA): TGTGCCAGCAGCAACCGGGGACAGGGAAATGGCTACATCTTC. Its translation: CASSNRGQGNGYIF. The gene calls are TRBV5-5 and TRBJ1-2, with 9 bases identical to TRBD1. The CDR3 contains 14 residues. The germline V gene has CDR1 SGHKS and CDR2 YYEKEE (reference sequence).